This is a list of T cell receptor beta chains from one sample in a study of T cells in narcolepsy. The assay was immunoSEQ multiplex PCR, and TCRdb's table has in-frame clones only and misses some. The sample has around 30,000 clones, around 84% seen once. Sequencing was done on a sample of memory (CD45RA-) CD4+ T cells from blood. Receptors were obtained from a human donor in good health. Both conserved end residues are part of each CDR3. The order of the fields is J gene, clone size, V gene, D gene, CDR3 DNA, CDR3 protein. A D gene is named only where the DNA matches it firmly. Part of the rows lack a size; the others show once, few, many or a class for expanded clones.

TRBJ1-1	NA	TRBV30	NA	TGTGCCTGGAGTCCCGGGAACGGGAACACTGAAGCTTTCTTT	CAWSPGNGNTEAFF
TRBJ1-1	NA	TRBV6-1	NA	TGTGCCAGCAGTTATGAGAGGGGCACTGAAGCTTTCTTT	CASSYERGTEAFF
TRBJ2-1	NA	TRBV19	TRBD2	TGTGCCAGCTCCCTAGCGGGAGCCTCGGCGGAGCAGTTCTTC	CASSLAGASAEQFF
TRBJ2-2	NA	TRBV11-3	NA	TGTGCCAGCAGCCCTAGAGGCGCCGGGGAGCTGTTTTTT	CASSPRGAGELFF
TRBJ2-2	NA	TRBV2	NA	TGTGCCAGCAGTGGGCAGACCACCGGGGAGCTGTTTTTT	CASSGQTTGELFF
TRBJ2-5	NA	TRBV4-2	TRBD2	TGTGCCAGCAGCCAAGAAAGAGGAGGGGGGACTAGCGGGAGGAAAGAGACCCAGTACTTC	CASSQERGGGTSGRKETQYF
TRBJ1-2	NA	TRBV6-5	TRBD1	TGTGCCAGCAGTCGCAGGGGGTTAGCGGTCTACACCTTC	CASSRRGLAVYTF
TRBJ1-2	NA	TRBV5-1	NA	TGCGCCAGCAGCAATGCGGGCCGGTGGGACTATGGCTACACCTTC	CASSNAGRWDYGYTF
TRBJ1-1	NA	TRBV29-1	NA	TGCAGCGTTGTGAAGGAATCGAACACTGAAGCTTTCTTT	CSVVKESNTEAFF
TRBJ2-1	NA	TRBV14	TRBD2	TGTGCCAGCAGCCAAGATCTTCGACCCGGTGGGACTATTTACAATGAGCAGTTCTTC	CASSQDLRPGGTIYNEQFF
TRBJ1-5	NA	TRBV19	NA	TGTGCCAGTAGCCCCGACGGGGGCGGCAATCAGCCCCAGCATTTT	CASSPDGGGNQPQHF
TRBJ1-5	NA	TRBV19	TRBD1	TGTGCCAGTAAGGACAGGAGAAGTTCGAATCAGCCCCAGCATTTT	CASKDRRSSNQPQHF
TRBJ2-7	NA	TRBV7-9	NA	TGTGCCAGCAGCTCCTCACCGGGGGGCGGGAGCTCCTACGAGCAGTACTTC	CASSSSPGGGSSYEQYF
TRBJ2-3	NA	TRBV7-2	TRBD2	TGTGCCAGCAGGGTAGGGACTAGCGGGAGTTCTACAGATACGCAGTATTTT	CASRVGTSGSSTDTQYF
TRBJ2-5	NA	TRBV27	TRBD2	TGTGCCAGCAGTTTAAAGGGGGCTAGCGGGAGGGCGGAGACCCAGTACTTC	CASSLKGASGRAETQYF
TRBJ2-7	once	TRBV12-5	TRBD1	TGTGCTAGTGCCCTTCCAGGGGGACAGGGCCACGAGCAGTACTTC	CASALPGGQGHEQYF
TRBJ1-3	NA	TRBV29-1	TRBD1	TGCAGCGCCGGACAGGGCTCTGGAAACACCATATATTTT	CSAGQGSGNTIYF
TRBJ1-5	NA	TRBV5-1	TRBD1	TGCGCCAGCAGCTTGGGTCCGGGACAGGGTCCCAATCAGCCCCAGCATTTT	CASSLGPGQGPNQPQHF
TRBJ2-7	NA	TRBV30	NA	TGTGCCTGGAGACTCTCCTACGAGCAGTACTTC	CAWRLSYEQYF
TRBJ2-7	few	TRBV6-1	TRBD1	TGTGCCAGCGAGTCACAACGAACAGGGGGCTACGAGCAGTACTTC	CASESQRTGGYEQYF
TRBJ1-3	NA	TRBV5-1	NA	TGCGCCAGCAGCTTGGATGGCCTGAGGGTCGGGCAAAACACCATATATTTT	CASSLDGLRVGQNTIYF
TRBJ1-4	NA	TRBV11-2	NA	TGTGCCAGCAGCTTAGTCCGGGGCAATGAAAAACTGTTTTTT	CASSLVRGNEKLFF
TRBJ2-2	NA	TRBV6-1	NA	TGTGCCAGCAGTGTGGCCACCACGAACACCGGGGAGCTGTTTTTT	CASSVATTNTGELFF
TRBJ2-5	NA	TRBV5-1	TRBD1	TGCGCCAGCAGCCTGACAGGGCCATTGACTCAAGAGACCCAGTACTTC	CASSLTGPLTQETQYF
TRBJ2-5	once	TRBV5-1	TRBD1	TGCGCCAGCAGCATGGACAGGGCAGAGACCCAGTACTTC	CASSMDRAETQYF
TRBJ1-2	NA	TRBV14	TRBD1	TGTGCCAGCAGCAAGCGGACAGGTATAAACTATGGCTACACCTTC	CASSKRTGINYGYTF
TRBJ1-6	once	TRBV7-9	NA	TGTGCCAGCAGTATCGGGGGCGTAAATTCACCCCTCCACTTT	CASSIGGVNSPLHF
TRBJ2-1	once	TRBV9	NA	TGTGCCAGCAGCGTTACCACTTTGTCGGGAAATGAGCAGTTCTTC	CASSVTTLSGNEQFF
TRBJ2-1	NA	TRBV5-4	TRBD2	TGTGCCAGCAGCTCGGCTAGCGGGGAGGGGAAGCAGTTCTTC	CASSSASGEGKQFF
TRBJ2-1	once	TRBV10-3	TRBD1	TGTGCCACCCACAGGGGGACCGGGACAGGGGGAAACAATGAGCAGTTCTTC	CATHRGTGTGGNNEQFF
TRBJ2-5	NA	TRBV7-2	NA	TGTGCCAGCAGCTTGGCCTCGATCAGGCTCCAAGAGACCCAGTACTTC	CASSLASIRLQETQYF
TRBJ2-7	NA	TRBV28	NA	TGTGCCAGCAACTCGGGGGGCTTCCACGAGCAGTACTTC	CASNSGGFHEQYF
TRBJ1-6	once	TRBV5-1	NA	TGCGCCAGCAGCGGGGACGGGAACTATAATTCACCCCTCCACTTT	CASSGDGNYNSPLHF
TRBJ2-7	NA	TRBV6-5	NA	TGTGCCAGCAGGTTAGGACAGCTTCACAACGAGCAGTACTTC	CASRLGQLHNEQYF
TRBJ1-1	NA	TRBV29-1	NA	TGCAGCGTTGCCGGCCATTTTGGGACTGAAGCTTTCTTT	CSVAGHFGTEAFF
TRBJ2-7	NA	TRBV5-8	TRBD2	TGTGCCAGCAGCTTTGCGGGAGGACCCTACGAGCAGTACTTC	CASSFAGGPYEQYF
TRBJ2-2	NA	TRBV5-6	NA	TGTGCCAGCAGCTTTTCAGGGAGCTCCGGGGAGCTGTTTTTT	CASSFSGSSGELFF
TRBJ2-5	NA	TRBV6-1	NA	TGTGCCAGCAGTCGACTAGTTGGAGAGACCCAGTACTTC	CASSRLVGETQYF
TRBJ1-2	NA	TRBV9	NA	TGTGCCAGCAGCCGGGACATACGCTCCGGCTACACCTTC	CASSRDIRSGYTF